A single sample gave rise to the 17 T cell receptor beta chains below, sequenced in a study of shared clonotypes between healthy human individuals. Data came from immunoSEQ multiplex PCR; TCRdb stores just in-frame clones and leaves some out. The sample holds approximately 2.1 million clones, roughly 93% seen once. The sample comprised naive CD4+ T cells from PBMCs. Regarding subset: CD45RA+ positively selected. Source of these receptors: a man between 18 and 29 years old in good health. Some clones in this sample may be carry-over from other donors' samples.

The chain joins TRBV18 to TRBJ2-3; 7 nucleotides match TRBD2. V shed 0 bases and J 0 bases; nucleotides not matched to a gene: 18. CDR1 KGHSH and CDR2 LQKENI come from the germline V gene. There are 21 residues in the CDR3. CDR3 residues: CASSPPVTWTSKRASTDTQYF. The CDR3 DNA follows: TGTGCCAGCTCACCACCCGTCACGTGGACTAGTAAAAGGGCTAGCACAGATACGCAGTATTTT.

CDR3 sequence: CASSIAGGMVEQFF. The CDR3 DNA sequence: TGTGCCAGCAGCATAGCGGGAGGGATGGTTGAGCAGTTCTTC. The chain is built from TRBV7-3 and TRBJ2-1, with 11 bases lining up with TRBD2. The CDR3 consists of 14 residues. The trim removed 5 bases at V and 9 bases at J, leaving 6 bases unmatched. Germline values: CDR1 SGHTA, CDR2 FQGTGA.

The rearrangement uses TRBV4-3 and TRBJ1-3, with a weak D call TRBD1 (6 bases). CDR1 LGHNA and CDR2 YSLEER come from the germline V gene. V dropped 0 bases and J dropped 4 bases, with 13 bases sitting between them. CDR3 length equals 16 residues. The CDR3 nucleotides are TGCGCCAGCAGCCAAGATAAGAACAGGGAGGGAAACACCATATATTTT. This sequence encodes CASSQDKNREGNTIYF.

The CDR3 is CASRADGFTAYEQYF. For the CDR3, the DNA is TGTGCCAGCAGAGCCGACGGATTTACGGCCTACGAGCAGTACTTC. The chain couples TRBV6-5 to TRBJ2-7, with D uncertain. Looked up from germline, CDR1 is MNHEY and CDR2 is SVGAGI. The CDR3 totals 15 residues. V was shortened by 6 bases and J by 2 bases, with 17 bases between the two germline ends.

CDR3 region: CASQTGGSGTDTQYF. The CDR3 nucleotides read TGTGCCAGCCAAACCGGGGGTTCGGGCACAGATACGCAGTATTTT. V gene TRBV28 combines with J gene TRBJ2-3, with D possibly TRBD2 on 6 matching bases. CDR1 is MDHEN and CDR2 is SYDVKM in the germline V gene. Trimming left V 8 bases short and J 1 base short, with 16 bases between. The CDR3 has 15 amino acids.

The chain links TRBV6-5 to TRBJ1-6, with D perhaps matching TRBD1 (5 bases). The V end was cut by 7 bases, the J end by 7 bases, with 14 bases between. Germline loops: CDR1 MNHEY, CDR2 SVGAGI. The CDR3 is made up of 14 amino acids. Here the CDR3 reads CASTRGDPNSPLHF. CDR3 DNA sequence: TGTGCCAGCACCCGTGGGGACCCCAATTCACCCCTCCACTTT.

On this clone itself: In the same sample, other DNA sequences code for this CDR3. The gene calls are TRBV18 and TRBJ2-1; 10 positions agree with TRBD2. Germline values: CDR1 KGHSH, CDR2 LQKENI. V lost 3 bases to trimming and J lost 7 bases; unmatched junction nucleotides: 6. This CDR3 contains 15 residues. The CDR3 sequence: CASSPSLAGDNEQFF. CDR3 coding DNA: TGTGCCAGCTCACCGTCCCTAGCGGGAGATAATGAGCAGTTCTTC.

The chain couples TRBV6-1 to TRBJ2-3; D might be TRBD2 (6 bases). Trimming left V 7 bases short and J 5 bases short, with 19 bases between. The CDR3 spans 15 residues. Germline CDR1 and CDR2: MNHNS and SASEGT. In nucleotides, the CDR3 is TGTGCCAGCATTTCAGGCCGGTTGGGGGGAGATACGCAGTATTTT. As protein: CASISGRLGGDTQYF.

The V call is TRBV13, the J call TRBJ2-7; 12 bases fit TRBD2. V dropped 5 bases and J dropped 3; count of bases not matched to a gene: 8. From germline, CDR1 is PRHDT and CDR2 FYEKMQ (reference sequence). This CDR3 is 16 amino acids long. DNA for the CDR3: TGTGCCAGCAGCAGGTGGGCGGGACTAGCGGGCTACGAGCAGTACTTC. Translated: CASSRWAGLAGYEQYF. Full variable domain (rest looked up from reference TRBV13 and TRBJ2-7): AAGVIQSPRHLIKEKRETATLKCYPIPRHDTVYWYQQGPGQDPQFLISFYEKMQSDKGSIPDRFSAQQFSDYHSELNMSSLELGDSALYFCASSRWAGLAGYEQYFGPGTRLTVT.

The chain joins TRBV28 to TRBJ1-1; D remains unclear. Trimming took 2 bases from V and 6 from J, leaving 19 bases between them. The CDR3 sequence is 16 residues long. Germline lookup yields CDR1 MDHEN and CDR2 SYDVKM. This CDR3 reads CASSLPGGVTLPEAFF. For the CDR3, the DNA is TGTGCCAGCAGTTTACCCGGTGGGGTAACGTTGCCTGAAGCTTTCTTT.

This chain uses TRBV5-1 with TRBJ2-7, with 11 bases that match TRBD2. The length of the CDR3 is 16 residues. Germline V gene data show CDR1 as SGHRS and CDR2 as YFSETQ. With 3 bases clipped from V and 3 bases from J, the junction kept 8 bases outside the gene matches. CDR3 in amino acids: CASSYILAGVNYEQYF. The CDR3 coding sequence is TGCGCCAGCAGCTATATACTAGCGGGAGTCAACTACGAGCAGTACTTC.

This sequence joins TRBV7-9 and TRBJ2-2; 13 bases are shared with TRBD2. V lost 5 bases, J lost 3 bases, and 0 bases stayed unmatched. The CDR3 spans 15 residues. CDR1 is SEHNR, CDR2 FQNEAQ, per germline (reference sequence). CDR3 amino acids: CASSGLAGDTGELFF. The CDR3 DNA reads as TGTGCCAGCAGCGGACTAGCGGGGGACACCGGGGAGCTGTTTTTT.

The genes are TRBV2 and TRBJ2-3; 9 nucleotides line up with TRBD1. V trimming: 4 bases; J trimming: 6 bases; junction bases outside the gene matches: 8. CDR1 SNHLY and CDR2 FYNNEI come from the germline V gene. The CDR3 has 15 residues. CDR3 sequence reads: CASSGDRAVMDTQYF. In DNA form, the CDR3 reads TGTGCCAGCAGTGGGGACAGGGCTGTCATGGATACGCAGTATTTT.

This chain connects TRBV30 to TRBJ1-2, with 7 nucleotides matching TRBD1. This CDR3 has 12 residues. The germline CDR1 and CDR2 sequences are GTSNPN and SVGIG (reference sequence). The junction had 3 bases not matched to a gene; V was cut back by 2 bases and J by 6 bases. The DNA of the CDR3 is TGTGCCTGGAGTCCCGACAGGGATGGCTACACCTTC. Translated, it gives CAWSPDRDGYTF.

This clone has only a few counts. The rearrangement joins TRBV6-1 to TRBJ1-1; no clear D gene. The germline CDR1 and CDR2 sequences are MNHNS and SASEGT. CDR3 length: 14 residues. Trimming took 4 bases from V and 1 from J, leaving 10 bases between them. The CDR3 spells CASSVQEGNTEAFF. The CDR3 DNA reads as TGTGCCAGCAGTGTTCAGGAGGGGAACACTGAAGCTTTCTTT.

The chain is built from TRBV25-1 and TRBJ1-4; D gene ambiguous. CDR1 and CDR2 from the germline V gene are MGHDK and SYGVNS. The V end was cut by 0 bases, the J end by 14 bases, with 13 bases between. The CDR3 contains 13 residues. CDR3 nucleotide sequence: TGTGCCAGCAGTGAATATTTTCCAAGCCTTCTGTTTTTT. Amino acids: CASSEYFPSLLFF.

Of note for this clone: Distinct nucleotide sequences in the sample also encode this CDR3. This sequence joins TRBV5-8 and TRBJ1-5; D possibly corresponds to TRBD1 (5 bases). This CDR3 region has 14 residues. Germline CDR1 and CDR2: SGHTS and YDEGEE. V lost 2 bases, J lost 3 bases, and 9 bases lay in between. The CDR3 protein is CASSFRGSNQPQHF. The DNA of the CDR3 is TGTGCCAGCAGCTTTAGGGGTTCCAATCAGCCCCAGCATTTT.